Below are 26 T cell receptor beta chains sequenced from a single sample in a study of blood T cell repertoires in COVID-19. TCRdb's copy holds only in-frame clones and misses some; the assay was immunoSEQ multiplex PCR. The sample includes about 52,000 clones, 82% seen only once; the top ten take more than 9%. Specimen: peripheral blood. The receptors shown here come from a man of 80 years or more with COVID-19, enrolled during active disease.

The chain employs TRBV14 and TRBJ1-1; D gene ambiguous. Per germline, CDR1 SGHDN and CDR2 FVKESK. The CDR3 covers 13 residues. The V and J ends lost 0 bases and 5 bases respectively, with 7 bases between them. The DNA of the CDR3 is TGTGCCAGCAGCCAAGATCGTGTTACTGAAGCTTTCTTT. Its protein product is CASSQDRVTEAFF.

CDR3: CASSYSWRDQPQHF. CDR3 coding DNA: TGTGCCAGCAGTTACTCGTGGAGGGACCAGCCCCAGCATTTT. This rearrangement joins TRBV6-5 to TRBJ1-5, with TRBD1 as a possible D gene (5 bases). Germline values: CDR1 MNHEY, CDR2 SVGAGI. This CDR3 is 14 amino acids long. V gave up 0 bases and J gave up 7 bases, with 10 bases separating them.

This chain connects TRBV30 to TRBJ1-5; TRBD1 matches at 8 bases. Per the germline V gene, CDR1 is GTSNPN and CDR2 is SVGIG (reference sequence). The CDR3 totals 15 residues. V gave up 2 bases and J gave up 4 bases; unmatched junction bases: 7. The CDR3 protein is CAWSSRQGRNQPQHF. The CDR3, as DNA: TGTGCCTGGAGTTCCCGACAGGGGCGGAATCAGCCCCAGCATTTT.

The J gene is TRBJ1-6, the V gene TRBV6-6; no firm D call. The CDR3 has 15 amino acids. V lost 0 bases and J lost 5, with 8 bases in between. CDR1 is MNHNY, CDR2 SVGAGI, per germline (reference sequence). For the CDR3, the DNA is TGTGCCAGCAGTTACTCGCACAGTGATAATTCACCCCTCCACTTT. It encodes CASSYSHSDNSPLHF.

The chain has TRBV6-1 and TRBJ1-3, with TRBD1 identical over 7 bases. Germline lookup yields CDR1 MNHNS and CDR2 SASEGT. The CDR3 loop spans 15 amino acids. V lost 3 bases, J lost 4 bases, and 6 bases stayed unmatched. Written as DNA, the CDR3 is TGTGCCAGCAGTGACACAGGGGCAGGGGGAAACACCATATATTTT. It specifies CASSDTGAGGNTIYF.

The chain employs TRBV7-2 and TRBJ1-2, with TRBD1 matching over 10 bases. The V segment lost 7 bases and the J segment 8 bases; nucleotides outside the gene matches: 13. Germline assignment: CDR1 SGHTA and CDR2 FQGNSA. The CDR3 has 15 amino acids. The chain's CDR3 is CASNTPGQGSGGYTF. The CDR3 bases are TGTGCCAGCAATACCCCGGGACAGGGGTCAGGAGGCTACACCTTC.

V usage is TRBV30 and J usage is TRBJ2-3, with D maybe TRBD1 (6 bases). The CDR3 length is 14 residues. Germline CDR1 and CDR2: GTSNPN and SVGIG (reference sequence). Trimming stripped 0 bases from V and 0 bases from J, with 7 bases between. The CDR3 protein is CAWSVGGSTDTQYF. The CDR3 bases are TGTGCCTGGAGTGTAGGGGGAAGCACAGATACGCAGTATTTT.

This chain links TRBV18 with TRBJ2-1; D is undetermined. CDR3 length: 16 amino acids. The V gene lost 5 bases and the J gene lost 0 bases, with 14 bases spanning the gap. CDR1 and CDR2 from the germline V gene are KGHSH and LQKENI. CDR3 loop: CASSTRQTGSYNEQFF. DNA for the CDR3: TGTGCCAGCTCAACACGCCAGACGGGCTCCTACAATGAGCAGTTCTTC.

The chain is built from TRBV11-2 and TRBJ2-2, with TRBD1 identical over 8 bases. J lost 3 bases, V lost 3 bases, and 6 bases had no gene match. The CDR3 is 16 residues long. The germline V gene encodes CDR1 SGHAT and CDR2 FQNNGV. CDR3 nucleotides: TGTGCCAGCAGCTTTACAGGGGGTACGGACACCGGGGAGCTGTTTTTT. It yields the protein CASSFTGGTDTGELFF. Full variable domain (remainder filled in from reference TRBV11-2 and TRBJ2-2): EAGVAQSPRYKIIEKRQSVAFWCNPISGHATLYWYQQILGQGPKLLIQFQNNGVVDDSQLPKDRFSAERLKGVDSTLKIQPAKLEDSAVYLCASSFTGGTDTGELFFGEGSRLTVL.

The chain recombines TRBV4-1 with TRBJ1-1; D may be TRBD1 (6 bases). Germline loops: CDR1 MGHRA, CDR2 YSYEKL. The CDR3 totals 15 residues. V shed 1 base and J shed 5 bases, with 14 bases lying between them. Written as DNA, the CDR3 is TGCGCCAGCAGCCAAGGGCAGGGGAGTGGGACTGAAGCTTTCTTT. Amino acid sequence: CASSQGQGSGTEAFF.

V is TRBV28 and J is TRBJ2-5; D unclear. Between the trimmed V and J ends, which lost 1 base and 5 bases, there was a span of 17 bases. This CDR3 comprises 16 residues. CDR1 MDHEN and CDR2 SYDVKM come from the germline V gene. The CDR3: CASSLSHFLAEETQYF. CDR3 sequence (DNA): TGTGCCAGCAGTTTATCCCACTTCTTAGCCGAGGAGACCCAGTACTTC.

V gene TRBV28 combines with J gene TRBJ1-1; 9 bases match TRBD1. Germline V gives CDR1 MDHEN, CDR2 SYDVKM. With V trimmed by 3 bases and J by 6 bases, 5 bases remained unmatched. The CDR3 covers 14 residues. The CDR3 region has the DNA TGTGCCAGCAGTTTCCTGGGACAGGGCTCTGAAGCTTTCTTT. Residues: CASSFLGQGSEAFF.

This chain's CDR3 is CATSVQDRDNEQFF. Written as DNA, the CDR3 is TGTGCCACCAGTGTTCAGGACAGGGACAATGAGCAGTTCTTC. The rearrangement links TRBV24-1 to TRBJ2-1, with 8 bases aligning to TRBD1. The V segment lost 5 bases and the J segment 5 bases; nucleotides outside the gene matches: 4. Germline-derived CDR1 and CDR2 are KGHDR and SFDVKD. The CDR3 runs to 14 residues.

The CDR3: CSVDGGGRGRTDTQYF. The CDR3 nucleotides are TGCAGCGTTGACGGGGGCGGGAGGGGGCGCACAGATACGCAGTATTTT. The V gene is TRBV29-1, the J gene TRBJ2-3; TRBD2 matches 9 bases. There are 16 residues in the CDR3. J lost 1 base, V lost 3 bases, and 8 bases had no gene match. From germline, CDR1 is SQVTM and CDR2 ANQGSEA.

As DNA, the CDR3 is TGTGCCAGCCAAAGGGGCTATAATCAGCCCCAGCATTTT. This sequence encodes CASQRGYNQPQHF. The V and J genes are TRBV13 and TRBJ1-5, with a weak D call TRBD1 (5 bases). The ends were cut back, 8 bases at V and 4 bases at J, with 12 bases in the middle. The germline gives CDR1 PRHDT, CDR2 FYEKMQ (reference sequence). CDR3 length: 13 amino acids.

The chain has TRBV6-2 or TRBV6-3 and TRBJ2-2, with D maybe TRBD2 (6 bases). CDR3 length: 15 amino acids. V shed 6 bases and J shed 6 bases, with 17 bases lying between them. CDR1 MNHEY and CDR2 SVGEGT come from the germline V gene. The CDR3: CASSDPGGVAGELFF. CDR3 DNA: TGTGCCAGCAGCGACCCCGGGGGTGTCGCCGGGGAGCTGTTTTTT.

This chain joins TRBV29-1 and TRBJ1-1; D remains unclear. Germline loops: CDR1 SQVTM, CDR2 ANQGSEA. CDR3 length: 12 residues. The V end was cut by 4 bases, the J end by 3 bases, with 9 bases between. In nucleotides, the CDR3 is TGCAGCGTTGTTCGGGGAGACACTGAAGCTTTCTTT. This gives the protein CSVVRGDTEAFF. Drawing the rest from reference TRBV29-1 and TRBJ1-1, the complete variable domain is SAVISQKPSRDICQRGTSLTIQCQVDSQVTMMFWYRQQPGQSLTLIATANQGSEATYESGFVIDKFPISRPNLTFSTLTVSNMSPEDSSIYLCSVVRGDTEAFFGQGTRLTVV.

The chain couples TRBV24-1 to TRBJ1-1, with 7 bases fitting TRBD1. The CDR3 is 15 amino acids. V lost 2 bases and J lost 0; bases outside the gene matches: 2. Looked up from germline, CDR1 is KGHDR and CDR2 is SFDVKD. CDR3 residues: CATSDSTGLNTEAFF. CDR3 sequence (DNA): TGTGCCACCAGTGATTCGACAGGGCTGAACACTGAAGCTTTCTTT.

The chain recombines TRBV7-2 with TRBJ2-2, with a weak D call TRBD1 (6 bases). Germline CDR1 and CDR2: SGHTA and FQGNSA. The CDR3 loop spans 13 amino acids. V lost 2 bases and J lost 6, with 7 bases in between. CDR3 nucleotides: TGTGCCAGCAGCTTAAGGGGGTCCGGGGAGCTGTTTTTT. The encoded protein is CASSLRGSGELFF. Full variable domain (remainder filled in from reference TRBV7-2 and TRBJ2-2): GAGVSQSPSNKVTEKGKDVELRCDPISGHTALYWYRQSLGQGLEFLIYFQGNSAPDKSGLPSDRFSAERTGGSVSTLTIQRTQQEDSAVYLCASSLRGSGELFFGEGSRLTVL.

The CDR3 region is CASTLSRDRGNQPQHF. In DNA, the CDR3 is TGTGCCAGTACCCTCTCGCGGGACAGGGGCAATCAGCCCCAGCATTTT. The J gene is TRBJ1-5, the V gene TRBV19, with 9 bases fitting TRBD1. Germline-derived CDR1 and CDR2 are LNHDA and SQIVND (reference sequence). CDR3 size: 16 residues. V was pared by 7 bases and J by 2 bases, with 9 bases of the junction left unmatched.

This sequence joins TRBV30 and TRBJ1-1; D gene ambiguous. The CDR3 extends over 14 amino acids. V was cut by 3 bases and J by 5 bases, with 16 bases left in between. Germline V lookup: CDR1 GTSNPN, CDR2 SVGIG (reference sequence). The CDR3 protein is CAWRGNGGVTEAFF. Written as DNA, the CDR3 is TGTGCCTGGAGAGGCAATGGCGGGGTTACTGAAGCTTTCTTT.

The chain couples TRBV6-6 to TRBJ1-2, with 10 bases fitting TRBD1. Germline lookup yields CDR1 MNHNY and CDR2 SVGAGI (reference sequence). V was clipped by 6 bases and J by 1 base; unmatched bases: 5. The CDR3 runs to 15 residues. The CDR3 sequence: CASRGTGANNYGYTF. The CDR3, as DNA: TGTGCCAGCAGGGGGACAGGGGCGAATAACTATGGCTACACCTTC.

The chain combines TRBV6-5 with TRBJ1-2; D unresolved. The length of the CDR3 is 15 residues. The V end lost 2 bases, the J end lost 8 bases, and 18 bases lay between the germline ends. Germline V gene data show CDR1 as MNHEY and CDR2 as SVGAGI. The CDR3 sequence is CASSYEPGSSSGYTF. The CDR3 DNA reads TGTGCCAGCAGTTACGAGCCAGGATCCAGCTCCGGCTACACCTTC.

This chain connects TRBV29-1 to TRBJ2-7; the D is unclear. The CDR3 is 12 amino acids. V was cut by 3 bases and J by 5 bases, with 11 bases left in between. The germline V gene has CDR1 SQVTM and CDR2 ANQGSEA. The CDR3 DNA reads as TGCAGCGTTGAGGGCAGAAAAGACGAGCAGTACTTC. Translated: CSVEGRKDEQYF.

The chain uses TRBV24-1 and TRBJ2-7; TRBD1 agrees at 11 bases. The V gene end was trimmed by 3 bases and the J gene end by 5 bases; junction bases not matched to a gene: 5. This CDR3 has 15 amino acids. Germline CDR1 and CDR2: KGHDR and SFDVKD. The CDR3 region is CATSDPGQGADEQYF. CDR3 coding DNA: TGTGCCACCAGTGATCCCGGACAGGGGGCAGACGAGCAGTACTTC.

The chain combines TRBV27 with TRBJ2-5; D perhaps matches TRBD1 (6 bases). The V end was cut by 3 bases, the J end by 4 bases, with 12 bases between. Per germline, CDR1 MNHEY and CDR2 SMNVEV (reference sequence). This CDR3 spans 14 amino acids. In DNA, the CDR3 is TGTGCCAGCAGTTTGAGGGGGAGAGGAGAGACCCAGTACTTC. This codes for CASSLRGRGETQYF.